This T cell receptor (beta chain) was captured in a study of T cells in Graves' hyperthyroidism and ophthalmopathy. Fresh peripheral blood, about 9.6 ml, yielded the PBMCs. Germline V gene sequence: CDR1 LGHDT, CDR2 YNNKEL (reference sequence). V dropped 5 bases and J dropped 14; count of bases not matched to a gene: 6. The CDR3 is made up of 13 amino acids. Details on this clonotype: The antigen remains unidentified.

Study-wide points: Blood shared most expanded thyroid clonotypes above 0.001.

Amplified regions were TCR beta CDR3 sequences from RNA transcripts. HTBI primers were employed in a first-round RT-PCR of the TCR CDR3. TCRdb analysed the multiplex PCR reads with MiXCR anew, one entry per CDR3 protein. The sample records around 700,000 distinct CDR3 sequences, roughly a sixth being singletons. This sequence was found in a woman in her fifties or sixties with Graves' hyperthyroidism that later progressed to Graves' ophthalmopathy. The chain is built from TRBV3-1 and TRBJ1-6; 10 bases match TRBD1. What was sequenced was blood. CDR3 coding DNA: TGTGCCAGCAGCGCCGGGACAGGGGTGGCCCTCCACTTT. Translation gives CASSAGTGVALHF.